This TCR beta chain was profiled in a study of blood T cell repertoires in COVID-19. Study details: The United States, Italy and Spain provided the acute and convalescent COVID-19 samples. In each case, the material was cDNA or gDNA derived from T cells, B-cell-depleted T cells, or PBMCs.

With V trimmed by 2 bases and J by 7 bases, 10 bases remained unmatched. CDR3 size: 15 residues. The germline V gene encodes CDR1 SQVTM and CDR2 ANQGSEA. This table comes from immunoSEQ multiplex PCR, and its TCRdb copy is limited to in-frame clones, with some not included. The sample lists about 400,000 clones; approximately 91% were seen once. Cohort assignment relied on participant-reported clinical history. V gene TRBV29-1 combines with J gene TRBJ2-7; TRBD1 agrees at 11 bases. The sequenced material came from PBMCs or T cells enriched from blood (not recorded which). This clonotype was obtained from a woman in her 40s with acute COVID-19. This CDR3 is CSVERPGQGAWEQYF. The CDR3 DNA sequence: TGCAGCGTTGAACGCCCCGGACAGGGGGCGTGGGAGCAGTACTTC.